The clone carrying this TCR beta chain was seen a handful of times. Its antigen is not known. Germline assignment: CDR1 SGHTA and CDR2 FQGNSA. With 6 bases clipped from V and 4 bases from J, the junction kept 3 bases outside the gene matches. CDR3 size: 14 residues. A second roughly 6 to 12 cycle PCR used barcoded and J-beta primers. A single record per CDR3 protein comes from TCRdb applying MiXCR to the 5' RACE reads. The sample carries 1.5 million to 2 million distinct CDR3 sequences, around half recorded once. The sample is drawn from a study of blood T cells in healthy people across ages. Study overall: Template switching picked up about one barcoded beta molecule for each two T cells. Whole-study results and caveats: Strongly correlated with naive T cell percentage was TCR beta diversity.

Each donor's blood draw was approximately 10 milliliters of peripheral blood. This clonotype was obtained from a woman aged 40 to 50 in good health. This sequence joins TRBV7-2 and TRBJ2-3; 11 bases line up with TRBD1. The sample comprised blood. Here the CDR3 reads CASRRTGGADTQYF. CDR3 nucleotides: TGTGCCAGCAGGCGGACAGGGGGCGCAGATACGCAGTATTTT.